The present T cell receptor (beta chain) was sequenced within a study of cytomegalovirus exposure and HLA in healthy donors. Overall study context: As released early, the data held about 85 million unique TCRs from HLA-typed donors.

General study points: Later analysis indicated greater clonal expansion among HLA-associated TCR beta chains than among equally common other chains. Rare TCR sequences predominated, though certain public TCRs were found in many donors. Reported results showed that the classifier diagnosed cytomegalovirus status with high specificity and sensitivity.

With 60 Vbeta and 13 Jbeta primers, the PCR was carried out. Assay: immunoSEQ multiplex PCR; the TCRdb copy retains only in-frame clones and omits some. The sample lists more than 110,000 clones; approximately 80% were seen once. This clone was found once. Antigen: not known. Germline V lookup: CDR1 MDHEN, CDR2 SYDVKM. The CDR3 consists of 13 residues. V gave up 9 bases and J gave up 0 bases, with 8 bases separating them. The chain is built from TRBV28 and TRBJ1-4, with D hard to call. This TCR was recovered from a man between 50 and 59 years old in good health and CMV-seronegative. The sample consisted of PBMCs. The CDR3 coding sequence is TGTGCCAGTCAGGTATCAACTAATGAAAAACTGTTTTTT. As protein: CASQVSTNEKLFF.